This T cell receptor (beta chain) is drawn from a study of CD8 T cells in ankylosing spondylitis. Study-level results: Significant enrichment of disease-linked clones was reportedly seen in matched ankylosing spondylitis synovial fluid. A TCR beta motif of several highly homologous variants seemed to mark ankylosing spondylitis blood. In reactive arthritis synovial fluid and blood, some motif variants had been reported before.

Using quantitative 5'-RACE with molecular barcodes, the authors made TCR beta libraries. Each CDR3 protein gets one entry after TCRdb re-called the 5' RACE reads with MiXCR. The profile shows 250,000 to 400,000 distinct CDR3 sequences, more than 9% of them singletons. Germline CDR1 MGHRA, CDR2 YSYEKL. Trimming took 5 bases from V and 4 from J, leaving 9 bases between them. The CDR3 has 13 amino acids. Ten or more counts support this clonotype. Its antigen is as yet unknown. Specimen: blood, either unsorted or a sorted T cell fraction (not recorded which). The receptor's source is a female donor with ankylosing spondylitis or in good health (not recorded which). V usage is TRBV4-1 and J usage is TRBJ2-1; perhaps TRBD1 as D (6 bases). CDR3 in amino acids: CASSFGQYNEQFF. The CDR3 DNA sequence: TGCGCCAGCAGCTTCGGACAGTACAATGAGCAGTTCTTC.